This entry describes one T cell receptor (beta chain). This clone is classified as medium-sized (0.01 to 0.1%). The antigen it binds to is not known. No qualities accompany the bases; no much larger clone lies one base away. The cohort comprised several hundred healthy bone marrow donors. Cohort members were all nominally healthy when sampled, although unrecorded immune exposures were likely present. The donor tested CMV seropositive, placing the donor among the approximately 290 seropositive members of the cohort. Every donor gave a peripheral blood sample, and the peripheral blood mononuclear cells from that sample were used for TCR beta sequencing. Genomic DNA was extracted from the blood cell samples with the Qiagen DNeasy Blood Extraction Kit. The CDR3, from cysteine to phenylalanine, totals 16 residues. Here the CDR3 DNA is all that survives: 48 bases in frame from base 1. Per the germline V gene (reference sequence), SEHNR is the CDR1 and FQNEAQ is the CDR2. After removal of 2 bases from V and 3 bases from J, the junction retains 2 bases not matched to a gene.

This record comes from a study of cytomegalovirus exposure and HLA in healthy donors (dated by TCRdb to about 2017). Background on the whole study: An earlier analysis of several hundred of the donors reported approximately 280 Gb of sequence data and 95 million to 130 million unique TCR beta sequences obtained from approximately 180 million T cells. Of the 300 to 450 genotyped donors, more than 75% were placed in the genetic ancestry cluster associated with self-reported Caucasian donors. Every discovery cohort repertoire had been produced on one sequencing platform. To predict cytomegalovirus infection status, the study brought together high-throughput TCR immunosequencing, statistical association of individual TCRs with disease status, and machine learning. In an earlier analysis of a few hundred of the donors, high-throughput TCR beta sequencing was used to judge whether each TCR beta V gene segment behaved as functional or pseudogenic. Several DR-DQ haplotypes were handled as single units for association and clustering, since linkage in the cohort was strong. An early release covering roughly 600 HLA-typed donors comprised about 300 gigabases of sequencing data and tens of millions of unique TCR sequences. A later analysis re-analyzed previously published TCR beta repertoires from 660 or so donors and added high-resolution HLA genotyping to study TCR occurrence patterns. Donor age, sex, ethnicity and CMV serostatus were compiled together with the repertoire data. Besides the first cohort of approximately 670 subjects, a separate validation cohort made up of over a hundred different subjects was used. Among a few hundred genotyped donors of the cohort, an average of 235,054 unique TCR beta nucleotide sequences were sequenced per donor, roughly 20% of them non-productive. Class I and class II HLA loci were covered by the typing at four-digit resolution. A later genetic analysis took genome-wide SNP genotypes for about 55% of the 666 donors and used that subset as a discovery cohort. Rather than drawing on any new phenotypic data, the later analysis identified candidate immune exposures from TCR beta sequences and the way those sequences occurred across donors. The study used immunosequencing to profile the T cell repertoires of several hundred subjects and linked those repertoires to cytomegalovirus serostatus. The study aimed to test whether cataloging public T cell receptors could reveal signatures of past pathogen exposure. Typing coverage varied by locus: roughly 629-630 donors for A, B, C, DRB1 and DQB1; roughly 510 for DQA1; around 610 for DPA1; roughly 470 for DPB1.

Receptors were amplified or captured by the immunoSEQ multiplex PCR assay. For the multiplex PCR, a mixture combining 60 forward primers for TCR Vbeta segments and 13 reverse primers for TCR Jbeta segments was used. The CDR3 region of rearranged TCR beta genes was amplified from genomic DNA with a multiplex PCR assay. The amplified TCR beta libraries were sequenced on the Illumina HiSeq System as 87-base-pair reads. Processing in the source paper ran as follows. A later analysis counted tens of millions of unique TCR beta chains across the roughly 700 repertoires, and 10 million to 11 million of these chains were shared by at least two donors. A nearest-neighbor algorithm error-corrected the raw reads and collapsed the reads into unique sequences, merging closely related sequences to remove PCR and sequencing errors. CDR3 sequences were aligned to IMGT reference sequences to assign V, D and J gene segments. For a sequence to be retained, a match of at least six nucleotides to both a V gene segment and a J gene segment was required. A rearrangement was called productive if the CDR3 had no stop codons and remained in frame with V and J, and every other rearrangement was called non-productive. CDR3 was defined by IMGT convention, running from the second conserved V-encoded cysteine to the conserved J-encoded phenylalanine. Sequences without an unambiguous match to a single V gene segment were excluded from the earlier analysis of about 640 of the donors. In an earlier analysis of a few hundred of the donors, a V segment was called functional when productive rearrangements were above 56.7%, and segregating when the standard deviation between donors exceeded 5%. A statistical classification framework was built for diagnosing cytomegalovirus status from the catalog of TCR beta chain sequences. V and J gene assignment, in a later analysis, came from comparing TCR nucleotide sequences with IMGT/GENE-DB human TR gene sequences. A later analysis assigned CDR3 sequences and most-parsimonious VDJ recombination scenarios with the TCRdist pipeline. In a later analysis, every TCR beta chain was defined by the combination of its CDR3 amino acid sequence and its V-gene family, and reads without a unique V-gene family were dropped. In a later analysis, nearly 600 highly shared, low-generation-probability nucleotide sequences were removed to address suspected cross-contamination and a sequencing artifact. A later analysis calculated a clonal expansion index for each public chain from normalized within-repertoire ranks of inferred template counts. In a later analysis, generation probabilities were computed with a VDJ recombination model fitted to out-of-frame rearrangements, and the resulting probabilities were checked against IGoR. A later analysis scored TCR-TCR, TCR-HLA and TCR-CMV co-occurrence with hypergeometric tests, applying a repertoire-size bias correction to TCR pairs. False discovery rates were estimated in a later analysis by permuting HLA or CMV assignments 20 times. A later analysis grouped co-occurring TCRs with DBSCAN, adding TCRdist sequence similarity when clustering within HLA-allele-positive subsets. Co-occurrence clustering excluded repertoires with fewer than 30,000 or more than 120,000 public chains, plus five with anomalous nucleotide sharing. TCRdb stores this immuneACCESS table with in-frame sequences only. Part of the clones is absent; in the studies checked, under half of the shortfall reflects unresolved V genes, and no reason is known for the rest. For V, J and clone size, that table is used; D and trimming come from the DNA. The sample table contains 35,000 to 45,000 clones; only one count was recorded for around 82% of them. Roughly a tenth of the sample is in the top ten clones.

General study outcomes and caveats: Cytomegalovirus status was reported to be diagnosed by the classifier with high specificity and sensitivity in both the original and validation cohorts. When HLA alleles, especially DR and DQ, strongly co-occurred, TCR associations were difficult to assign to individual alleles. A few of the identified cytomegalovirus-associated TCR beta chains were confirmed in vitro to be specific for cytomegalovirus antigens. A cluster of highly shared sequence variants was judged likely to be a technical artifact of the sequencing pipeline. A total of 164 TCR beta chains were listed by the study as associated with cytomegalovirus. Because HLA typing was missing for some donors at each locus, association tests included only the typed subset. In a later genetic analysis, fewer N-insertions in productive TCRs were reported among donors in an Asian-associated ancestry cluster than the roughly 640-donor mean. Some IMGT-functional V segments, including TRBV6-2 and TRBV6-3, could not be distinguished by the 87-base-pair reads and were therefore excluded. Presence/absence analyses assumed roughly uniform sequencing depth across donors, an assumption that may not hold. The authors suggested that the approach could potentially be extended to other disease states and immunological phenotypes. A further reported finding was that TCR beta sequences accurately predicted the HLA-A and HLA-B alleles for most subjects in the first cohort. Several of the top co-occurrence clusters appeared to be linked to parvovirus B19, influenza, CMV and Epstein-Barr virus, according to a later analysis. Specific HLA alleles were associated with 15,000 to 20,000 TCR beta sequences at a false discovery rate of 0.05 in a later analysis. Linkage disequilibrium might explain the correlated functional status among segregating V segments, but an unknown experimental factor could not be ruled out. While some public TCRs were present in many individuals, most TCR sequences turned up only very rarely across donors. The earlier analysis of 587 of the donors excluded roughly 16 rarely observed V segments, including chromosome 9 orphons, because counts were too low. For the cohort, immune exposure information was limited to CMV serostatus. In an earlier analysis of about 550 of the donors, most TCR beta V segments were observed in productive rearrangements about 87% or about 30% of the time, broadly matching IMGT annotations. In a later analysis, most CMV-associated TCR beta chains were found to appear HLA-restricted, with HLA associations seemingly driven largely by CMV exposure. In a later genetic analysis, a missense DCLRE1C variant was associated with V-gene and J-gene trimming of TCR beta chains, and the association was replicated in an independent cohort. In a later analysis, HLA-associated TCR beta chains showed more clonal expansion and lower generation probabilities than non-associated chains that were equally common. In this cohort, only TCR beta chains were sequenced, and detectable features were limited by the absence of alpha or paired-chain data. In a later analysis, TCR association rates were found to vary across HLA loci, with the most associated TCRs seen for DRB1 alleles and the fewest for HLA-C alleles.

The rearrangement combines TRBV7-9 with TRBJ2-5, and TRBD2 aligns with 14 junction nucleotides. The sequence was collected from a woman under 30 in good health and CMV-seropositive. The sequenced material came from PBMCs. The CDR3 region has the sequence CASSLSGLAGEETQYF. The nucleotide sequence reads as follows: TGTGCCAGCAGCTTATCGGGACTAGCGGGGGAAGAGACCCAGTACTTC.